Listed below are T cell receptor beta chains from one sample, sequenced in a study of response to subunit inactivated influenza vaccine. TCRdb passed the RT-PCR reads through MiXCR, listing each CDR3 protein once. The sample lists some 550,000 distinct CDR3 sequences; approximately 22% were seen once. The same specimen was also included in a second study, on T cells expressing NK-cell markers.

This material consisted of CD4+ T cells sorted from PBMCs, taken approximately 12 days after vaccination. These receptors were obtained from a man aged 45-65 years who received an inactivated influenza vaccine. Both conserved end residues are part of each CDR3. A D gene is named only where the DNA matches it firmly. Only some rows state a clone size, as once, few, many or a class for expanded clones.

V: TRBV7-2
J: TRBJ2-1
D: TRBD1
size: many
CDR3: CASTLGRSRDRGANEQFF
DNA: TGTGCCAGCACCCTAGGGCGGAGTAGGGACAGGGGTGCAAATGAGCAGTTCTTC

V: TRBV7-9
J: TRBJ1-5
D: .
size: .
CDR3: CASSLSSGNQPQHF
DNA: TGTGCCAGCAGCTTATCGTCAGGCAATCAGCCCCAGCATTTT

V: TRBV7-9
J: TRBJ1-3
D: .
size: few
CDR3: CASSRDRISGNTIYF
DNA: TGTGCCAGCAGCCGCGACAGGATTTCTGGAAACACCATATATTTT

V: TRBV12-5
J: TRBJ1-2
D: TRBD1
size: .
CDR3: CASGLRISGTVNYGYTF
DNA: TGTGCTAGTGGTTTGCGCATATCCGGGACAGTCAACTATGGCTACACCTTC

V: TRBV29-1
J: TRBJ2-1
D: .
size: few
CDR3: CSVEYMGRSYNEQFF
DNA: TGCAGCGTTGAGTACATGGGGCGCTCCTACAATGAGCAGTTCTTC

V: TRBV7-9
J: TRBJ2-5
D: .
size: few
CDR3: CASSLQRTDQETQYF
DNA: TGTGCCAGCAGCTTACAAAGAACAGATCAAGAGACCCAGTACTTC

V: TRBV6-2/TRBV6-3
J: TRBJ1-5
D: TRBD1
size: few
CDR3: CASSFRDGTGPNQPQHF
DNA: TGTGCCAGCAGTTTCAGAGACGGGACAGGGCCTAATCAGCCCCAGCATTTT

V: TRBV5-4
J: TRBJ1-1
D: .
size: .
CDR3: CASSFGSPEGTEAFF
DNA: TGTGCCAGCAGCTTTGGGTCTCCCGAGGGCACTGAAGCTTTCTTT

V: TRBV20-1
J: TRBJ1-5
D: TRBD1
size: few
CDR3: CSASPGGVFRQPQHF
DNA: TGCAGTGCTAGTCCAGGGGGCGTATTCCGTCAGCCCCAGCATTTT

V: TRBV20-1
J: TRBJ2-1
D: TRBD2
size: .
CDR3: CSAHGGSSYNEQFF
DNA: TGCAGTGCTCACGGGGGGAGCTCCTACAATGAGCAGTTCTTC

V: TRBV4-2
J: TRBJ2-3
D: TRBD2
size: .
CDR3: CASRTSGRGASTDTQYF
DNA: TGTGCCAGCAGGACATCGGGGCGGGGGGCTAGCACAGATACGCAGTATTTT

V: TRBV28
J: TRBJ2-7
D: TRBD2
size: .
CDR3: CASSTNSGSYEQYF
DNA: TGTGCCAGCAGTACAAATAGCGGGAGCTACGAGCAGTACTTC

V: TRBV6-5
J: TRBJ2-3
D: TRBD2
size: few
CDR3: CASSYSRRGGVDTQYF
DNA: TGTGCCAGCAGTTACTCAAGGCGGGGGGGCGTGGATACGCAGTATTTT

V: TRBV4-2
J: TRBJ1-1
D: .
size: few
CDR3: CASSQDRGLQAFF
DNA: TGTGCCAGCAGCCAAGATCGCGGATTGCAAGCTTTCTTT

V: TRBV12-3/TRBV12-4
J: TRBJ1-4
D: .
size: few
CDR3: CASTVSWGRKLFF
DNA: TGTGCCAGCACCGTTTCCTGGGGGAGAAAACTGTTTTTT

V: TRBV18
J: TRBJ2-1
D: .
size: few
CDR3: CASSPGRTGLNEQFF
DNA: TGTGCCAGCTCACCAGGACGAACAGGGCTCAATGAGCAGTTCTTC

V: TRBV7-2
J: TRBJ2-7
D: TRBD2
size: few
CDR3: CASSLATSPPYEQYF
DNA: TGTGCCAGCAGCTTAGCGACTAGCCCGCCGTACGAGCAGTACTTC

V: TRBV29-1
J: TRBJ1-1
D: .
size: many
CDR3: CSVVDGDTEAFF
DNA: TGCAGCGTTGTCGACGGAGACACTGAAGCTTTCTTT

V: TRBV20-1
J: TRBJ2-3
D: TRBD2
size: .
CDR3: CSATSGDTDTQYF
DNA: TGCAGTGCGACTAGCGGAGACACAGATACGCAGTATTTT

V: TRBV5-1
J: TRBJ2-1
D: .
size: .
CDR3: CASSLAAGRNEQFF
DNA: TGCGCCAGCAGCTTGGCCGCAGGGAGGAATGAGCAGTTCTTC

V: TRBV5-1
J: TRBJ2-1
D: TRBD1
size: .
CDR3: CASSAPGTVTNEQFF
DNA: TGCGCCAGCAGCGCCCCCGGGACAGTGACCAATGAGCAGTTCTTC

V: TRBV11-2
J: TRBJ2-5
D: TRBD1
size: few
CDR3: CASSGTGGGQETQYF
DNA: TGTGCCAGCAGCGGAACAGGGGGCGGGCAAGAGACCCAGTACTTC

V: TRBV6-1
J: TRBJ1-5
D: .
size: .
CDR3: CASSAPSGRGNQPQHF
DNA: TGTGCCAGCAGTGCACCCTCAGGGAGGGGTAATCAGCCCCAGCATTTT

V: TRBV7-6
J: TRBJ2-2
D: .
size: .
CDR3: CASSLVGLSRELFF
DNA: TGTGCCAGCAGCTTAGTCGGCCTCTCCCGGGAGCTGTTTTTT

V: TRBV7-9
J: TRBJ1-2
D: .
size: .
CDR3: CASSLTGFGYTF
DNA: TGTGCCAGCAGTTTAACAGGGTTTGGCTACACCTTC

V: TRBV11-2
J: TRBJ2-2
D: .
size: few
CDR3: CASSWGSSNTGELFF
DNA: TGTGCCAGCAGCTGGGGAAGTTCGAACACCGGGGAGCTGTTTTTT

V: TRBV7-2
J: TRBJ2-1
D: TRBD1
size: .
CDR3: CASSLPGQGGHEQFF
DNA: TGTGCCAGCAGCCTCCCGGGACAGGGGGGCCACGAGCAGTTCTTC

V: TRBV7-9
J: TRBJ2-3
D: .
size: .
CDR3: CASSPRQVLITDTQYF
DNA: TGTGCCAGCAGCCCCCGACAGGTCCTCATCACAGATACGCAGTATTTT

V: TRBV12-3/TRBV12-4
J: TRBJ1-2
D: .
size: few
CDR3: CASSLSLGGRYGYTF
DNA: TGTGCCAGCAGTTTAAGTCTAGGGGGTCGCTATGGCTACACCTTC

V: TRBV6-2/TRBV6-3
J: TRBJ2-3
D: TRBD2
size: once
CDR3: CASTTLAGISTDTQYF
DNA: TGTGCCAGCACCACACTAGCGGGAATATCCACAGATACGCAGTATTTT

V: TRBV27
J: TRBJ1-2
D: TRBD1
size: .
CDR3: CASSLMVGRGTSGTYGYTF
DNA: TGTGCCAGCAGTTTAATGGTGGGCAGGGGGACATCCGGAACCTATGGCTACACCTTC

V: TRBV2
J: TRBJ1-5
D: TRBD1
size: many
CDR3: CASSGQGGNQPQHF
DNA: TGTGCCAGCAGTGGACAGGGGGGGAATCAGCCCCAGCATTTT

V: TRBV20-1
J: TRBJ2-5
D: TRBD2
size: .
CDR3: CSAREGLGETQYF
DNA: TGCAGTGCTAGGGAGGGACTAGGGGAGACCCAGTACTTC